This TCR beta chain was recorded in a study of T cells after somatic rescue of genetic block. Measured with immunoSEQ multiplex PCR; TCRdb has only the in-frame clones, and not every one. This table holds tens of thousands of clones, around 90% found once. CDR3 length equals 13 residues. Trimming pared 4 bases from V and 5 bases from J, leaving 11 bases between. In germline, CDR1 is MNHNS, CDR2 SASEGT. This clone was seen a few times. Sequencing was carried out using peripheral blood mononuclear cells (PBMCs). The TCR was taken from a man younger than 40. The chain recombines TRBV6-1 with TRBJ1-2; the D is unclear. This CDR3 reads CASSVSAGYGYTF. In DNA, the CDR3 is TGTGCCAGCAGTGTATCTGCAGGTTATGGCTACACCTTC.